These T cell receptor beta chains were read from a single sample in a study of blood T cell repertoires in COVID-19. Produced via immunoSEQ multiplex PCR; TCRdb's table is partial and in-frame only. The repertoire holds just over 95,000 clones, with over 75% as singletons. The sample was peripheral blood. The receptors stem from a man aged 55 to 69 with acute or convalescent COVID-19. Both conserved end residues are part of each CDR3. A D gene is named only where the DNA matches it firmly. Expanded clones get a size class; other rows say once, few or many, or leave the size out.

cdr3_aa cdr3_nt d_call clone_size j_call v_call
CASSLNLGQTPNEQFF TGTGCCAGCAGTTTGAATTTGGGACAGACCCCCAATGAGCAGTTCTTC TRBD1 once TRBJ2-1 TRBV6-5
CASRSTGDGNQPQHF TGTGCCAGCAGGTCGACAGGGGATGGCAATCAGCCCCAGCATTTT TRBD1 NA TRBJ1-5 TRBV6-5
CASSQNAGREQYF TGTGCCAGCAGCCAAAACGCAGGGAGGGAGCAGTACTTC NA NA TRBJ2-7 TRBV3-1/TRBV3-2
CASSLQGFGEKLFF TGCGCCAGCAGCTTACAGGGGTTTGGAGAAAAACTGTTTTTT TRBD1 few TRBJ1-4 TRBV5-1
CASSFIVNYGYTF TGTGCCAGCAGTTTCATTGTTAACTATGGCTACACCTTC NA NA TRBJ1-2 TRBV12-3/TRBV12-4
CASSYPPGQDTGELFF TGTGCCAGCAGTTACCCCCCGGGACAGGACACCGGGGAGCTGTTTTTT TRBD1 NA TRBJ2-2 TRBV6-5
CASSDQALGYGYTF TGTGCCAGCAGTGATCAGGCTCTGGGCTATGGCTACACCTTC NA NA TRBJ1-2 TRBV6-1
CASSPRPRGLYGYTF TGTGCCAGCAGCCCCCGTCCCCGGGGTCTCTATGGCTACACCTTC NA NA TRBJ1-2 TRBV7-8
CAWTHGSNEQFF TGTGCCTGGACGCACGGTAGTAATGAGCAGTTCTTC NA NA TRBJ2-1 TRBV30
CASSLTGNTEAFF TGTGCCAGCAGTCTTACAGGGAACACTGAAGCTTTCTTT NA once TRBJ1-1 TRBV6-5
CASSRTGKEKLFF TGTGCCAGCAGCCGGACAGGGAAAGAAAAACTGTTTTTT TRBD1 NA TRBJ1-4 TRBV2
CASSSTSGVLIGTQYF TGTGCCAGTAGCTCGACTAGCGGGGTCCTCATAGGTACGCAGTATTTT TRBD2 NA TRBJ2-3 TRBV19
CAIAAGGNTEAFF TGTGCCATCGCCGCAGGGGGCAACACTGAAGCTTTCTTT TRBD1 NA TRBJ1-1 TRBV10-3
CASSHGRQRNSGNTIYF TGTGCCAGCAGCCACGGCAGACAGCGAAACTCTGGAAACACCATATATTTT NA NA TRBJ1-3 TRBV4-2
CASSQEMRELGYGYTF TGTGCCAGCAGCCAAGAAATGAGGGAGTTGGGCTATGGCTACACCTTC NA NA TRBJ1-2 TRBV3-1/TRBV3-2
CASRWRANYGYTF TGTGCCAGCAGGTGGAGAGCTAACTATGGCTACACCTTC NA NA TRBJ1-2 TRBV7-2
CASSTRDRGRGYTF TGTGCCAGCAGCACAAGGGACAGGGGGAGAGGCTACACCTTC TRBD1 NA TRBJ1-2 TRBV6-5
CASSLVAGSYTEAFF TGCGCCAGCAGCTTGGTGGCCGGGAGTTACACTGAAGCTTTCTTT NA NA TRBJ1-1 TRBV5-1
CASSQTDSNQPQHF TGTGCCAGCAGCCAAACAGATAGCAATCAGCCCCAGCATTTT NA NA TRBJ1-5 TRBV3-1/TRBV3-2
CASSKALAYEQYF TGTGCCAGCAGCAAAGCTCTTGCCTACGAGCAGTACTTC NA NA TRBJ2-7 TRBV21-1
CASSHVNTDTQYF TGTGCCAGCAGCCATGTCAACACAGATACGCAGTATTTT NA NA TRBJ2-3 TRBV14
CASSEKGASATEAFF TGTGCCAGCAGTGAAAAAGGGGCTTCGGCCACTGAAGCTTTCTTT NA NA TRBJ1-1 TRBV6-1
CASSVAWGLNHEQYF TGTGCCAGCAGCGTAGCTTGGGGGCTTAACCACGAGCAGTACTTC NA once TRBJ2-7 TRBV9
CASSVGTGLETQYF TGTGCCAGCAGCGTAGGAACAGGGTTGGAGACCCAGTACTTC NA NA TRBJ2-5 TRBV9
CASTDRGGYGYTF TGTGCCAGTACCGACAGGGGAGGTTATGGCTACACCTTC TRBD1 once TRBJ1-2 TRBV19
CASRGGGITGNTIYF TGTGCCAGCAGGGGAGGGGGGATTACTGGAAACACCATATATTTT NA NA TRBJ1-3 TRBV27